The clone carrying this T cell receptor beta chain was detected a few times. The sample belongs to a study of T-cell reconstitution after alpha-beta-depleted transplantation in children. A library of TCRbeta sequences, prepared with unique molecular identifiers, was generated. TCRdb re-called the PCR reads through MiXCR, storing one row per CDR3 protein. This sample has 450,000 to 500,000 distinct CDR3 sequences, with roughly an eighth found just once. Germline values: CDR1 LGHNA, CDR2 YSLEER. V gave up 4 bases and J gave up 9 bases; unmatched junction bases: 5. The CDR3 covers 13 residues. The V and J genes are TRBV4-3 and TRBJ2-1; 8 bases match TRBD2. Sequencing used PBMCs from the stem cell graft donor, obtained from the stem cell graft. The receptor's source is a human donor who donated a stem cell graft to a child with combined immunodeficiency. CDR3 DNA: TGCGCCAGCAGCCCAGCGGGGGTGGGTGAGCAGTTCTTC. This sequence encodes CASSPAGVGEQFF.